This record concerns one T cell receptor (beta chain) sequence. In this sample, this clone turned up once. The target of this receptor is not known. It has no much larger one-base neighbor in the sample; base qualities were not kept. For the CD8 naive samples, CD45RO-negative cells were positively selected for CCR7, yielding a CD45RA+CCR7+ population from which TemRA cells were excluded. Donors were healthy HIV-negative adults with no recently reported acute infections or vaccinations. Only Caucasian adults living in Nashville, Tennessee, USA were represented among the donors. Blood was collected by leukapheresis, and PBMCs were isolated by Ficoll-Histopaque density gradient centrifugation and then cryopreserved in liquid nitrogen vapor phase. Purity and quantity of every magnetically sorted T cell population were checked by analytical flow cytometry. Each sorted fraction had its genomic DNA isolated and then quantified by UV absorbance on a Nanodrop 2000c.

These data originate in a study of shared clonotypes between healthy human individuals (dated by TCRdb to the early 2020s). Background on the whole study: The cohort comprised a couple of women and a few men aged 18 to 49 years. To estimate repertoire size and how much clonotype sharing occurs between individuals, the study deeply sequenced the blood TCR repertoires of 5 or 6 healthy adults. For each donor, CD4 naive and CD4 memory were each given three plates, CD8 naive was given two plates, and CD8 memory was given one plate. Per donor, leukapheresis produced somewhere between about 0.8 and 9 billion PBMCs. To increase sequencing depth and limit assay-specific biases, different laboratories used diverse techniques to prepare libraries and sequence TCR repertoires.

Via the germline V gene, CDR1 is SGHAT and CDR2 FQNNGV. The CDR3 runs 13 residues from the cysteine to the phenylalanine. Only the CDR3 DNA stays, 39 bases, in frame from base 1. The V and J ends are trimmed by 5 bases and 4 bases, leaving 11 bases between them. What the research found in general, with its limitations: Only blood was sampled, and tissue TCR repertoires likely differ from those in blood. Compared with non-shared clonotypes, clonotypes shared by all four sorted-subset donors had higher generation probabilities. The small number of donors limited the genetic and exposure-history diversity represented. Pairwise subsampling indicated that sequencing depth was expected to affect the degree of clonotype sharing among donors. Roughly 5% of naive CD4, around 4% of naive CD8, 2.3% of memory CD4, and around 0.42% of memory CD8 clonotypes were shared across a handful of donors. Naive subsets generally had larger estimated clonotype richness than memory subsets. Incomplete sequencing was indicated by rarefaction of sorted-subset datasets, despite the large sequencing depth.

Using the deep immunoSEQ assay, TCR CDR3 regions were amplified from genomic DNA by multiplex PCR. Extracted genomic DNA from each cell subset was distributed evenly across all wells of several immunoSEQ 96-well plates, and each plate was treated as a replicate. Each replicate PCR for sorted subsets received roughly 0.2 ug genomic DNA, equal to about 30,000 T cell genomes. Purified libraries were quantified with a Qubit 3.0 fluorometer, sized on a Bioanalyzer 2100, and re-quantified with the KAPA Library Quantification kit. Each immunoSEQ 96-well plate was sequenced on its own single-read 150-cycle Illumina NextSeq 550 flow cell. The paper's data handling went like this. The immunoSEQ output contained only junctional sequences without quality scores, so filtering could not match that applied to full-length reads. Sequences were annotated with PyIR, a Python wrapper for IgBLAST v1.9, using IMGT germline references to assign V/J genes and CDR3. Any read was removed if the V/J assignment was weak (E-value above 1e-6), the CDR3 was missing, or the read contained stop codons, out-of-frame junctions, or ambiguous translated residues. A V3J clonotype was defined by an identical inferred V gene, J gene, and CDR3 amino acid sequence. To compute the percentage overlap between repertoires, the number of shared unique clonotypes was divided by the size of the smaller repertoire. Repertoire richness was assessed with RTK rarefaction, the Chao1 estimator, and Recon v2.1 estimates of unobserved clonotypes. Generation probabilities for all TCRbeta clonotypes obtained by the gDNA method from a handful of donors were computed using OLGA. TCRdb stores this immuneACCESS table with in-frame sequences only. Part of the clones is absent; in the studies checked, under half of the shortfall reflects unresolved V genes, and no reason is known for the rest. Clonal size and the V and J genes are those of that table, whereas D and trimming came from the DNA. This sample holds around 580,000 clones; roughly 98% were observed only once. The top ten clones comprise more than 0.3% of the sample.

The chain is assembled from TRBV11-2 and TRBJ1-2; matching of 5 bases hints at TRBD1 as the D gene. Sequencing was done on a sample of naive CD8+ T cells sorted from blood. The sample's cell subset or site label, decoded: CD45RA+CCR7+. The TCR originated in a man aged 25-45 years in good health. The encoded CDR3 is CASSPGYGYGYTF. At the DNA level, the sequence is TGTGCCAGCAGCCCAGGGTATGGCTATGGCTACACCTTC.